This T cell receptor beta chain was retrieved from a study of T cell responses to AZD1222 COVID-19 vaccine (dated by TCRdb to the early 2020s). Looking at the study overall: AZD1222 recipients with second doses at about 4 weeks or about 12 weeks were pooled, because spike-specific TCR depth and breadth did not differ between schedules. TCR sequencing was performed for 230 to 250 trial participants, of whom 200 to 220 were given two doses of AZD1222 and 26 were given two doses of MenACWY control vaccine. Enrollment into the trials was organized by age into subgroups of 18-55, 56-69 and 70-plus years, and those subgroups contained about 160, 30 and 59 TCR-sequenced participants, respectively.

Points on this clone: It has no known antigen specificity. No quality values exist for individual bases; no much larger clone is one base distant.

Including the terminal cysteine and phenylalanine, the CDR3 comprises 14 residues. The only DNA kept is the CDR3, 42 bases in frame from the first base. CDR1 MNHEY and CDR2 SVGAGI are derived from the germline V gene. The junction carries 12 bases between V and J, which are trimmed by 5 bases and 2 bases respectively. Sample time point, as interpreted from the label and publication: baseline before first vaccination. The vaccinee samples were drawn from two UK trials, COV001 and COV002, one of which was a single-blind randomized controlled phase 2/3 trial testing AZD1222 (ChAdOx1 nCoV-19) in healthy adults. For TCRbeta chain sequencing, PBMC samples from trial participants were taken at day 0 and at day 28 after the second dose. What the authors observed across the whole study: After two AZD1222 doses, spike-specific TCR breadth and depth were significantly higher than at day 0 and than in MenACWY recipients. Because no day 14 peak-response samples were available, the repertoires could be characterized only after the peak T cell response. Participants were mostly white British, with more females than males. The authors suggested clonal diversity may have been underestimated. Vaccine-associated CD4 TCRs spanned the whole spike protein, with dominant responses in regions 160-218 and 743-854. Reportedly, close to half of the unique spike-specific TCRs recognized epitopes lying outside the regions that are mutated in the B.1.351 and B.1.1.7 variants. In the small 56-69-year group, the increase in depth fell short of significance, most likely because of low power. Conclusions about previously exposed vaccinees are limited, since just 5 to 7 AZD1222 recipients were seropositive for SARS-CoV-2 at baseline.

The CDR3 regions of human TCRbeta chains were analyzed by immunosequencing. As for how the authors treated the data: TCRs in the repertoires were matched against a reference library of SARS-CoV-2-specific TCRs that had been generated with the MIRA antigen-specificity platform. Breadth was defined as the fraction of unique TCRs that were SARS-CoV-2-associated, and depth was defined as the fraction of total T cells that were SARS-CoV-2-associated. Using the MIRA data, each spike-specific TCR was mapped to the spike region that the TCR reacts to and placed in a CD4 or CD8 class. Log10-transformed breadth and depth values were compared by one-way ANOVA with Sidak's multiple comparisons tests. The table comes from immuneACCESS by way of TCRdb, which keeps in-frame sequences with V and J called. Part of the clones is missing from these tables; in studies checked, under half for an unresolved V gene and the rest for unknown reasons. V and J calls and clone size are copied from that table; D and trimming were computed from the DNA. This sample lists 140,000 to 150,000 clones; 93% were detected once. Less than 2% of the sample is in the top ten clones.

The material was peripheral blood, obtained on day 0 of AZD1222 vaccination. The V and J genes are TRBV6-5 and TRBJ1-1, with TRBD1 as a weak D call on 5 bases. The TCR was taken from an adult in good health. The DNA sequence is TGTGCCAGCAGTCCCTTACAGGTCAACACTGAAGCTTTCTTT. Its protein product is CASSPLQVNTEAFF.